This TCR beta chain was sequenced during a study of T cells after yellow fever vaccination. Study-level points and caveats: Abundant bulk-derived clonotypes could contaminate FACS-sorted repertoires. Peak timing came faster in the weaker secondary response, day 5 versus 15.

The CDR3 extends over 14 amino acids. CDR1 is LNHDA, CDR2 SQIVND, per germline (reference sequence). V was clipped by 7 bases and J by 3 bases, with 12 bases between them. Generation of TCR cDNA used 5'RACE template switching (which added a universal primer site and UMIs). TCRdb re-analysed the 5' RACE reads in MiXCR, keeping a single row per CDR3 protein. The repertoire consists of over 85,000 distinct CDR3 sequences, with around 9.8% occurring once and the leading ten covering around 17%. This clonotype turned up a few times. Sequenced material: CD8+ T cells not binding an NS4B(214-222) dextramer, sorted from PBMCs, taken less than 16 days after the first yellow fever vaccination. The gene calls are TRBV19 and TRBJ2-2, with D perhaps matching TRBD2 (6 bases). This TCR was sampled from a young man who received the YFV17D yellow fever vaccine. In DNA form, the CDR3 reads TGTGCCAGTAAATTGTGGGGGGACACCGGGGAGCTGTTTTTT. Amino acid sequence: CASKLWGDTGELFF.